The 29 T cell receptor beta chains presented below share a single source sample, sequenced in a study of CD8 T cells in ankylosing spondylitis. From the 5' RACE reads, TCRdb called clonotypes with MiXCR, one entry per CDR3 protein. The top ten clones hold 6.8% of a sample with around 540,000 distinct CDR3 sequences, about 13% of them seen once. General study results and limits: One TCR beta motif, made up of 7 or 8 highly homologous variants, appeared characteristic of ankylosing spondylitis blood.

Their specific antigens are unknown. Sequencing used blood, either unsorted or a sorted T cell fraction (not recorded which). The receptor source for this set is a male donor with ankylosing spondylitis.

V usage is TRBV10-3 and J usage is TRBJ2-3; 9 positions match TRBD1. V gave up 6 bases and J gave up 3 bases; unmatched junction bases: 4. CDR3 length equals 14 residues. Germline V CDR1 and CDR2: ENHRY, SYGVKD. The CDR3 sequence is CAISPDRGTDTQYF. CDR3 nucleotide sequence: TGTGCCATCAGCCCGGACAGGGGAACAGATACGCAGTATTTT.

This clonotype was recorded a few times. The V call is TRBV14, the J call TRBJ1-1; D is possibly TRBD1 (5 bases). Per the germline V gene, CDR1 is SGHDN and CDR2 is FVKESK. Trimming took off 2 bases at V and 10 bases at J, with 20 bases between the two ends. The CDR3 length is 15 residues. CDR3 in DNA: TGTGCCAGCAGCCAACACGGGACGTCGGGTAGGGGAGCTTTCTTT. It codes for CASSQHGTSGRGAFF.

There are a few counts of this clonotype. This chain links TRBV7-2 with TRBJ1-3, with D possibly being TRBD1 (6 bases). V was shortened by 1 base and J by 3 bases, with 10 bases between the two germline ends. Germline V CDR1 and CDR2: SGHTA, FQGNSA. The length of the CDR3 is 15 residues. This CDR3 is CASSLEGRGGNTIYF. The CDR3, as DNA: TGTGCCAGCAGCTTAGAGGGCAGGGGTGGAAACACCATATATTTT.

Remarks on this clonotype: Germline and junction disagree at one end, which may indicate a read error. This rearrangement joins TRBV6-1 to TRBJ1-1; D call uncertain. This CDR3 comprises 12 residues. The germline CDR1 and CDR2 sequences are MNHNS and SASEGT. Here the CDR3 reads CASREENAEAFF. CDR3 coding DNA: TGTGCCAGCAGGGAGGAGAACGCTGAAGCTTTCTTT.

This clonotype was seen more than once but under ten times. V gene TRBV11-3 combines with J gene TRBJ2-1, with D possibly called TRBD1 or TRBD2 (5 bases each). Trimming shortened V by 7 bases and J by 5 bases, and 15 bases separated the two germline ends. The CDR3 is 14 amino acids. Germline V gene sequence: CDR1 SGHNT, CDR2 YENEEA. CDR3: CASTSGRSNNEQFF. In DNA, the CDR3 is TGTGCCAGCACCTCGGGGCGGTCAAACAATGAGCAGTTCTTC. Full variable domain (outside the CDR3, taken from reference TRBV11-3 and TRBJ2-1): EAGVVQSPRYKIIEKKQPVAFWCNPISGHNTLYWYLQNLGQGPELLIRYENEEAVDDSQLPKDRFSAERLKGVDSTLKIQPAELGDSAVYLCASTSGRSNNEQFFGPGTRLTVL.

This chain links TRBV29-1 with TRBJ1-2; no definite D call. The CDR3 extends over 16 amino acids. Trimming removed 7 bases at V and 8 bases at J, with 29 bases between. Per germline, CDR1 SQVTM and CDR2 ANQGSEA. CDR3 amino acids: CSATKATTQRNYGYTF. CDR3 bases: TGCAGCGCTACCAAGGCTACGACCCAACGGAATTACGGCTACACCTTC. The complete variable domain, with remaining parts taken from reference TRBV29-1 and TRBJ1-2, reads SAVISQKPSRDICQRGTSLTIQCQVDSQVTMMFWYRQQPGQSLTLIATANQGSEATYESGFVIDKFPISRPNLTFSTLTVSNMSPEDSSIYLCSATKATTQRNYGYTFGSGTRLTVV.

This clonotype was seen at least ten times. A much larger clone differs by one base, so this may be a read error. The chain is built from TRBV7-8 and TRBJ1-5; D gene unclear. Germline V CDR1 and CDR2: SGHVS, FQNEAQ. Trimming took off 1 base at V and 2 bases at J, with 6 bases between the two ends. The CDR3 consists of 14 residues. CDR3 region: CASSLVWGNQPQHF. The DNA for the CDR3 is TGTGCCAGCAGCTTAGTATGGGGCAATCAGCCCCAGCATTTT.

The sample holds a few counts of this clonotype. This sequence joins TRBV6-5 and TRBJ2-2; D might be TRBD2 (5 bases). In germline, CDR1 is MNHEY, CDR2 SVGAGI. Trimming took 0 bases from V and 14 from J, leaving 19 bases between them. The CDR3 loop spans 15 amino acids. In nucleotides, the CDR3 is TGTGCCAGCAGTTACTCTGGGGAGAAGGTCGGGCGACTGTTTTTT. Encoded protein: CASSYSGEKVGRLFF.

This clonotype was picked up a small number of times. The gene calls are TRBV7-2 and TRBJ2-3; a possible D gene is TRBD2 (6 bases). The germline V and J ends were trimmed by 5 bases and 1 base, with 13 bases remaining between them. This CDR3 contains 15 residues. The V gene's germline CDR1 is SGHTA and CDR2 FQGNSA. The CDR3 DNA follows: TGTGCCAGCAGCATATGGGCTAGCGGCACAGATACGCAGTATTTT. This translates into CASSIWASGTDTQYF.

This clonotype was observed many times. The V and J genes are TRBV2 and TRBJ2-3, with TRBD2 identical over 7 bases. The CDR3 loop spans 14 amino acids. The ends lost 7 bases at V and 0 bases at J; junction bases unmatched: 4. From germline, CDR1 is SNHLY and CDR2 FYNNEI. As DNA, the CDR3 is TGTGCCAGCACCGGGACTACTAGCACAGATACGCAGTATTTT. It specifies CASTGTTSTDTQYF. The full variable domain, in which reference TRBV2 and TRBJ2-3 provide the parts outside the CDR3, is EPEVTQTPSHQVTQMGQEVILRCVPISNHLYFYWYRQILGQKVEFLVSFYNNEISEKSEIFDDQFSVERPDGSNFTLKIRSTKLEDSAMYFCASTGTTSTDTQYFGPGTRLTVL.

V gene TRBV10-1 combines with J gene TRBJ1-1, with TRBD1 matching over 7 bases. Germline CDR1 WNHNN, CDR2 SYGVQD (reference sequence). The CDR3 is made up of 15 amino acids. J was trimmed by 6 bases and V by 7 bases; bases with no gene match: 14. The CDR3 protein is CASNPGTEPDPEAFF. The CDR3 nucleotides read TGCGCCAGCAATCCCGGGACAGAGCCCGATCCTGAAGCTTTCTTT.

This clonotype showed up many times. The chain has TRBV7-9 and TRBJ1-5; D is unresolved. Trimming pared 4 bases from V and 4 bases from J, leaving 11 bases between. The germline CDR1 and CDR2 sequences are SEHNR and FQNEAQ (reference sequence). CDR3 length: 14 amino acids. CDR3 bases: TGTGCCAGCAGCTCACGACCCGGGAATCAGCCCCAGCATTTT. The encoded protein is CASSSRPGNQPQHF.

V usage is TRBV4-1 and J usage is TRBJ2-1; D unresolved. Germline-derived CDR1 and CDR2 are MGHRA and YSYEKL. This CDR3 has 16 residues. Deletions cut 4 bases from V and 0 bases from J, with 13 bases between. CDR3 in DNA: TGCGCCAGCAGCCTCACGGACCAGAGCTCCTACAATGAGCAGTTCTTC. Translation gives CASSLTDQSSYNEQFF.

The chain recombines TRBV20-1 with TRBJ2-5, with D possibly TRBD2 on 5 matching bases. Trimming took off 6 bases at V and 2 bases at J, with 16 bases between the two ends. CDR1 is DFQATT, CDR2 SNEGSKA, per germline (reference sequence). This CDR3 is 14 amino acids long. This chain's CDR3 is CSALNREQQETQYF. The CDR3 bases are TGCAGTGCCCTTAACCGGGAACAACAAGAGACCCAGTACTTC.

CDR3 nucleotides: TGCGCCAGCTCCCCCCGGGGAAGGGGCACAGATACGCAGTATTTT. Translating it yields CASSPRGRGTDTQYF. The J gene is TRBJ2-3, the V gene TRBV10-1; perhaps TRBD2 as D (5 bases). This CDR3 contains 15 residues. Trimming left V 8 bases short and J 1 base short, with 16 bases between. Germline lookup yields CDR1 WNHNN and CDR2 SYGVQD (reference sequence).

The V gene is TRBV20-1, the J gene TRBJ1-1; TRBD1 matches at 10 bases. Looked up from germline, CDR1 is DFQATT and CDR2 is SNEGSKA (reference sequence). V lost 5 bases, J lost 5 bases, and 5 bases stayed unmatched. This CDR3 comprises 13 residues. CDR3: CSAPGTGDTEAFF. Here the CDR3 DNA reads TGCAGTGCTCCCGGGACAGGGGATACTGAAGCTTTCTTT.

This clonotype was detected many times. The chain couples TRBV24-1 to TRBJ2-3; 14 nucleotides match TRBD2. Germline V gene data show CDR1 as KGHDR and CDR2 as SFDVKD. CDR3 size: 18 residues. V lost 6 bases to trimming and J lost 2 bases; unmatched junction nucleotides: 9. The CDR3 DNA is TGTGCCACCAGTCAAACCGGGACTAGCGGGAGATACACAGATACGCAGTATTTT. Encoded protein: CATSQTGTSGRYTDTQYF.

V and J are TRBV12-3 or TRBV12-4 and TRBJ1-5, with 9 bases aligning to TRBD1. The trim removed 3 bases at V and 4 bases at J, leaving 13 bases unmatched. This CDR3 is built from 18 residues. The CDR3 spells CASSFEQGASLWNQPQHF. CDR3 coding DNA: TGTGCCAGCAGTTTTGAACAGGGGGCAAGTTTGTGGAATCAGCCCCAGCATTTT.

This chain links TRBV5-6 with TRBJ1-4; D might be TRBD1 (6 bases). This CDR3 has 14 amino acids. Trimming took off 1 base at V and 6 bases at J, with 10 bases between the two ends. The V gene's germline CDR1 is SGHDT and CDR2 YYEEEE. The CDR3 sequence is CASSLTAGDEKLFF. The CDR3 nucleotides read TGTGCCAGCAGCTTGACGGCAGGGGATGAAAAACTGTTTTTT.

This chain links TRBV9 with TRBJ2-5; no definite D call. The CDR3 runs to 15 residues. V shed 4 bases and J shed 5 bases, with 18 bases lying between them. Germline CDR1 and CDR2: SGDLS and YYNGEE. The CDR3 loop is CASSPSAFAWETQYF. The DNA of the CDR3 is TGTGCCAGCAGCCCGTCGGCGTTTGCCTGGGAGACCCAGTACTTC.

V gene TRBV12-3 or TRBV12-4 combines with J gene TRBJ1-2; 8 bases align to TRBD1. The CDR3 contains 14 residues. J gave up 8 bases and V 1 base, and 6 bases lay outside the gene matches. This CDR3 is CASSLVDRVRGYTF. The CDR3 region has the DNA TGTGCCAGCAGTTTAGTGGACAGGGTCCGCGGCTACACCTTC.

This chain links TRBV2 with TRBJ1-2; no definite D call. Germline V gives CDR1 SNHLY, CDR2 FYNNEI. The CDR3 totals 13 residues. Trimming left V 3 bases short and J 0 bases short, with 5 bases between. CDR3: CASSDTANYGYTF. DNA of the CDR3: TGTGCCAGCAGTGATACAGCTAACTATGGCTACACCTTC.

The V call is TRBV6-5, the J call TRBJ1-2; the D gene is possibly TRBD1 (5 bases). The CDR3 loop spans 16 amino acids. V shed 2 bases and J shed 7 bases, with 20 bases lying between them. Germline loops: CDR1 MNHEY, CDR2 SVGAGI. The CDR3, as DNA: TGTGCCAGCAGTTACGGTACCGGGACGCTATATGGTGGCTACACCTTC. Its protein product is CASSYGTGTLYGGYTF.

This clonotype was picked up many times. CDR3 protein: CASSLAKPHNEQFF. CDR3 in DNA: TGTGCCAGCAGCTTAGCTAAGCCTCACAATGAGCAGTTCTTC. The chain links TRBV11-2 to TRBJ2-1; D gene uncertain. V was trimmed by 1 base and J by 5 bases, leaving 9 bases between them. The CDR3 runs to 14 residues. Germline loops: CDR1 SGHAT, CDR2 FQNNGV.

This clonotype was observed at least ten times. V and J are TRBV5-1 and TRBJ2-2; D uncertain. V gave up 0 bases and J gave up 0 bases, with 6 bases separating them. The CDR3 contains 15 residues. The germline CDR1 and CDR2 sequences are SGHRS and YFSETQ. The CDR3 DNA follows: TGCGCCAGCAGCTTGGAACAGCCGAACACCGGGGAGCTGTTTTTT. This translates into CASSLEQPNTGELFF.

This clonotype came up a few times. The chain has TRBV20-1 and TRBJ2-5; D is undetermined. CDR1 DFQATT and CDR2 SNEGSKA come from the germline V gene (reference sequence). The germline V and J ends were trimmed by 6 bases and 2 bases, with 7 bases remaining between them. The CDR3 has 11 amino acids. The CDR3 protein is CSAQVQETQYF. The CDR3 nucleotides read TGCAGTGCGCAGGTACAAGAGACCCAGTACTTC.

This clonotype was picked up many times. The gene calls are TRBV5-1 and TRBJ2-1; 7 nucleotides match TRBD2. The germline gives CDR1 SGHRS, CDR2 YFSETQ. This CDR3 region has 16 residues. Losses at the gene ends were 0 bases for V and 5 bases for J; bases not matched to a gene: 8. CDR3 protein: CASSLGGLDVDNEQFF. DNA of the CDR3: TGCGCCAGCAGCTTGGGAGGACTAGATGTGGACAATGAGCAGTTCTTC.

The rearrangement links TRBV5-1 to TRBJ1-4; tentative D call: TRBD1 (6 bases). Per germline, CDR1 SGHRS and CDR2 YFSETQ. Trimming took off 4 bases at V and 3 bases at J, with 13 bases between the two ends. The CDR3 loop spans 15 amino acids. The CDR3 protein is CASSPARGPNEKLFF. The CDR3 DNA reads TGCGCCAGCAGCCCGGCCAGGGGACCTAATGAAAAACTGTTTTTT.

In its sample, this clonotype was seen many times. This chain connects TRBV5-1 to TRBJ2-1; 13 positions match TRBD2. After removal of 4 bases from V and 10 bases from J, the junction contained 11 bases not matched to a gene. Germline assignment: CDR1 SGHRS and CDR2 YFSETQ. The CDR3 contains 16 residues. The CDR3 loop is CASSAQTSGRRREQFF. The CDR3 bases are TGCGCCAGCAGCGCTCAGACTAGCGGGAGGCGAAGGGAGCAGTTCTTC.